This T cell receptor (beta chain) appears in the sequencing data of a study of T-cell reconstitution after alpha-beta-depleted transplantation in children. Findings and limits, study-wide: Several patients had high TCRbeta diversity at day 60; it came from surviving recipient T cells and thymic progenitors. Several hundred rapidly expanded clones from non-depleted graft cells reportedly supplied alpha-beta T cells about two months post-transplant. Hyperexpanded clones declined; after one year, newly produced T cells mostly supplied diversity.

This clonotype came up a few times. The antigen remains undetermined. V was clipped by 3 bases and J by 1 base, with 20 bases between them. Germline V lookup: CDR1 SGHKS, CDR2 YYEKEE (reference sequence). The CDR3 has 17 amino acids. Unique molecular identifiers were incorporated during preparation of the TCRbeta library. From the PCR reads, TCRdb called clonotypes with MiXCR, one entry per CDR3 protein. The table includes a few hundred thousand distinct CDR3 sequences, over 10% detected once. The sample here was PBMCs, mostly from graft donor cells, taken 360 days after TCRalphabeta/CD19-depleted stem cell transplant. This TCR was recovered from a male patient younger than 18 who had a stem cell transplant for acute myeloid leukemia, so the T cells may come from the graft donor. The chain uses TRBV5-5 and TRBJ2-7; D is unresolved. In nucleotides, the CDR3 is TGTGCCAGCAGCTACCCCCTCTCCCTGACGGAGTCCTACGAGCAGTACTTC. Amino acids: CASSYPLSLTESYEQYF.